Reported below is one T cell receptor (beta chain). The CDR3 totals 18 residues. V was shortened by 0 bases and J by 0 bases, with 19 bases between the two germline ends. CDR1 is SGDLS, CDR2 YYNGEE, per germline. Profiling relied on immunoSEQ multiplex PCR, and the TCRdb table lists in-frame clones only, not all of them. The repertoire holds some 190,000 clones, with 70% to 90% as singletons. This sample was taken from a study of blood T cell repertoires in COVID-19. Turning to the study itself: T cells, B-cell-depleted T cells, or PBMCs supplied cDNA or gDNA.

Source material: peripheral blood. V is TRBV9 and J is TRBJ2-7; maybe TRBD2 (5 bases). The receptor's source is a human donor with active or convalescent COVID-19. The donor label of this sample is uncertain. The CDR3 DNA reads TGTGCCAGCAGCGTAGGGGTTAGCGCGAGTCCCCGCTCCTACGAGCAGTACTTC. Its protein is CASSVGVSASPRSYEQYF.